This T cell receptor beta chain emerged from a study of blood T cell repertoires in COVID-19. On the study more broadly: From the United States, Italy and Spain came samples of acute and convalescent COVID-19.

From germline, CDR1 is MNHEY and CDR2 SVGAGI. Losses at the gene ends were 6 bases for V and 7 bases for J; bases not matched to a gene: 14. The CDR3 extends over 15 amino acids. TCRdb's table, derived via immunoSEQ multiplex PCR, lists solely in-frame clones and lacks some. In the table there are about 62,000 clones, roughly 90% of which are singletons. This rearrangement joins TRBV6-5 to TRBJ2-5, with TRBD2 matching 7 bases. The sample taken for sequencing was peripheral blood. The origin of this receptor is an elderly woman with acute or convalescent COVID-19. CDR3 sequence: CASRAAGEESWTQYF. Written as DNA, the CDR3 is TGTGCCAGCAGGGCTGCGGGAGAGGAGTCCTGGACCCAGTACTTC.